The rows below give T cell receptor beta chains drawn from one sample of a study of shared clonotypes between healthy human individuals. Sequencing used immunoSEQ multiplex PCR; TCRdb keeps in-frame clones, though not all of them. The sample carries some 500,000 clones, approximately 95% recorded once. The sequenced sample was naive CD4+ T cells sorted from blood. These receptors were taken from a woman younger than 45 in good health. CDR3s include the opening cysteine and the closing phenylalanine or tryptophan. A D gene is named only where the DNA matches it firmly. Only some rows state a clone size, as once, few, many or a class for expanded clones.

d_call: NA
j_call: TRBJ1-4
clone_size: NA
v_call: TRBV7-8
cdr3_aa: CASSTHRAPNEKLFF
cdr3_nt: TGTGCCAGCAGCACACACAGGGCGCCTAATGAAAAACTGTTTTTT

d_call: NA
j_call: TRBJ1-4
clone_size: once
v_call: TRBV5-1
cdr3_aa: CASSLSGTNEKLFF
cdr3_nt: TGCGCCAGCAGCCTCTCAGGGACCAATGAAAAACTGTTTTTT

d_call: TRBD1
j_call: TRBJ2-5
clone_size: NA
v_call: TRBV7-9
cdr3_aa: CASSLPPSTGVRTQYF
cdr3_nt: TGTGCCAGCAGCTTACCGCCCTCGACAGGGGTACGGACCCAGTACTTC

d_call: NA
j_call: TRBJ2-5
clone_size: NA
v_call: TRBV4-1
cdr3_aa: CASSQDPRGEETQYF
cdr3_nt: TGCGCCAGCAGCCAAGATCCAAGGGGGGAAGAGACCCAGTACTTC

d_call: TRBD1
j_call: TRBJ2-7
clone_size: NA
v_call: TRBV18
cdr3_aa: CASSLPGQGTYEQYF
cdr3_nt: TGTGCCAGCTCACTTCCGGGACAGGGGACCTACGAGCAGTACTTC

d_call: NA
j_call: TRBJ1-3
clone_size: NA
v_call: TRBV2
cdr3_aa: CASSERRSQGNTIYF
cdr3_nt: TGTGCCAGCAGTGAACGGCGGAGTCAAGGGAACACCATATATTTT

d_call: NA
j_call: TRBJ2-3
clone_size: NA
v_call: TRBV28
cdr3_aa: CASTFGSRRAGRDTQYF
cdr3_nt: TGTGCCAGCACCTTTGGTTCGCGGAGGGCAGGTAGAGATACGCAGTATTTT

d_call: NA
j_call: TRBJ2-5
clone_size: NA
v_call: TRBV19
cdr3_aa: CASSPWPGKETQYF
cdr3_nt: TGTGCCAGTAGTCCTTGGCCGGGGAAAGAGACCCAGTACTTC

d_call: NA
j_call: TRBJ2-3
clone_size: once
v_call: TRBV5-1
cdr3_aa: CASSLVGDTQYF
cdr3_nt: TGCGCCAGCAGCTTGGTTGGAGATACGCAGTATTTT

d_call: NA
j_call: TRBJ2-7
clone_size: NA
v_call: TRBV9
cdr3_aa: CASSVGPGERAYEQYF
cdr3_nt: TGTGCCAGCAGCGTAGGTCCGGGAGAGAGAGCCTACGAGCAGTACTTC

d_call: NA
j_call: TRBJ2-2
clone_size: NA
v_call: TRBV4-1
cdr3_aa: CASSYVGTPNTGELFF
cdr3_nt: TGCGCCAGCAGCTATGTTGGGACACCCAACACCGGGGAGCTGTTTTTT

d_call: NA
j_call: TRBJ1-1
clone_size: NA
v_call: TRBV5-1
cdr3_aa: CASSLGQSNTEAFF
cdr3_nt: TGCGCCAGCAGCTTGGGACAGTCGAACACTGAAGCTTTCTTT

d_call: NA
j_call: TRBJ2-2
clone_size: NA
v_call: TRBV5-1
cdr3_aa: CASSNGNPNTGELFF
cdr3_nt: TGCGCCAGCAGCAACGGGAATCCGAACACCGGGGAGCTGTTTTTT

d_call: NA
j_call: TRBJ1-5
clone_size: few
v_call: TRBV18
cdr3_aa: CASSPYANSNQPQHF
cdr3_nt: TGTGCCAGCTCACCATATGCGAATAGCAATCAGCCCCAGCATTTT

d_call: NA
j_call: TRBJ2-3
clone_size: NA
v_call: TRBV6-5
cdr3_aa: CASSLLASDTQYF
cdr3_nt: TGTGCCAGCAGCCTACTAGCATCAGATACGCAGTATTTT

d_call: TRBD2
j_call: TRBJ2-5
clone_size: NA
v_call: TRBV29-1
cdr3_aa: CSGLAGDGETQYF
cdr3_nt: TGCAGCGGGCTAGCGGGAGACGGGGAGACCCAGTACTTC

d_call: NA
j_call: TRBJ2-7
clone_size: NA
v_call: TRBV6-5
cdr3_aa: CASGRDLTSHEQYF
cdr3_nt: TGTGCCAGCGGGCGAGACCTGACCTCCCACGAGCAGTACTTC

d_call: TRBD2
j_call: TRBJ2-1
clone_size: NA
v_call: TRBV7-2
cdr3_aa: CASSLTSGIYNEQFF
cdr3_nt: TGTGCCAGCAGTCTCACTAGCGGAATCTACAATGAGCAGTTCTTC

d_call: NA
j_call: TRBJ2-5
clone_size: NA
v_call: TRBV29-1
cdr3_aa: CSVDTPQGGQETQYF
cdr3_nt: TGCAGCGTTGACACCCCACAGGGAGGGCAAGAGACCCAGTACTTC

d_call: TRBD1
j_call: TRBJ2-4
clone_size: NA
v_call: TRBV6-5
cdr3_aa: CASSRDRGGKNIQYF
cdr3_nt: TGTGCCAGCAGCAGGGACAGGGGCGGCAAAAACATTCAGTACTTC

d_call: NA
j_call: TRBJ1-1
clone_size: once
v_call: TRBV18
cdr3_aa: CASSPGRIEAFF
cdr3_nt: TGTGCCAGCTCACCAGGACGGATTGAAGCTTTCTTT

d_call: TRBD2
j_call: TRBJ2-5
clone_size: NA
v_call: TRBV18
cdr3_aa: CASSRTSGGQETQYF
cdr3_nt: TGTGCCAGCTCACGTACTAGCGGGGGCCAAGAGACCCAGTACTTC

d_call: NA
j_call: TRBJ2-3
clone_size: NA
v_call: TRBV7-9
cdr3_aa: CASSLSERIDTQYF
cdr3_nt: TGTGCCAGCAGCCTGAGTGAGAGGATCGATACGCAGTATTTT

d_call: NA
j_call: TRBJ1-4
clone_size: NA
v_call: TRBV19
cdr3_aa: CASTPWRTNEKLFF
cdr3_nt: TGTGCCAGTACCCCCTGGAGAACTAATGAAAAACTGTTTTTT

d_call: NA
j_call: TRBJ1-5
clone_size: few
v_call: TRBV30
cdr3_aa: CAWSAGSNQPQHF
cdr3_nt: TGTGCCTGGAGTGCAGGGAGCAATCAGCCCCAGCATTTT

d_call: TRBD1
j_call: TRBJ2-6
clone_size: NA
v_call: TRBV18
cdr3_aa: CASSPSGQGYSGANVLTF
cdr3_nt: TGTGCCAGCTCACCGTCGGGACAGGGATACTCTGGGGCCAACGTCCTGACTTTC